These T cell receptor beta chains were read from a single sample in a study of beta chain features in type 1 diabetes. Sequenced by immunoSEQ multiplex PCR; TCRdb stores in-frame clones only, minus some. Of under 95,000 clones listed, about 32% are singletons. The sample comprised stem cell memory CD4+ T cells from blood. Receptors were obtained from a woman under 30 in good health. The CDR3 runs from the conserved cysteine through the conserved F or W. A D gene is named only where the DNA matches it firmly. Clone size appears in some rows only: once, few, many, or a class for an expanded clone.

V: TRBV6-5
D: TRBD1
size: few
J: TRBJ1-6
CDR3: CASSSGTGPPLHF
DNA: TGTGCCAGCAGCTCCGGGACAGGTCCACCCCTCCACTTT

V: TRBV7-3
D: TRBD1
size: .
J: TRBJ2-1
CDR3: CASSLEGQSSYNEQFF
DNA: TGTGCCAGCAGCTTAGAGGGACAGAGCTCCTACAATGAGCAGTTCTTC

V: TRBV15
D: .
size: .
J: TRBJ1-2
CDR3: CATSRVGGEDYGYTF
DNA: TGTGCCACCAGCAGGGTAGGGGGAGAGGACTATGGCTACACCTTC

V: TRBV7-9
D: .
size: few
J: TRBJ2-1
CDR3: CASTLGVGRGHSYNEQFF
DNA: TGTGCCAGCACCCTGGGGGTGGGGCGGGGGCACTCCTACAATGAGCAGTTCTTC

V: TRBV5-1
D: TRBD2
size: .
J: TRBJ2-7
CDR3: CASSLRESGREQYF
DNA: TGCGCCAGCAGCCTGCGGGAGTCGGGTCGCGAGCAGTACTTC

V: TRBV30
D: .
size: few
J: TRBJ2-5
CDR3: CAWSLGVTQYF
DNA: TGTGCCTGGAGTCTCGGGGTGACCCAGTACTTC

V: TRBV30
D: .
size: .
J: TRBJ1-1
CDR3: CAWTTGLNTEAFF
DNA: TGTGCCTGGACTACCGGTTTGAACACTGAAGCTTTCTTT

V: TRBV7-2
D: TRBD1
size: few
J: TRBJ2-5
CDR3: CASTSGTGEETQYF
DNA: TGTGCCAGCACCTCGGGGACAGGGGAAGAGACCCAGTACTTC

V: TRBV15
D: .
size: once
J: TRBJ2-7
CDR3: CATSRVQSSHEQYF
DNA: TGTGCAACCAGCAGAGTCCAGTCCTCCCACGAGCAGTACTTC

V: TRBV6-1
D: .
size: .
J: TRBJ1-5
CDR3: CASKWTSGNQPQHF
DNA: TGTGCCAGCAAATGGACTTCGGGCAATCAGCCCCAGCATTTT

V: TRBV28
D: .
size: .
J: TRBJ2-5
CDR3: CASSLWGAPGQETQYF
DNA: TGTGCCAGCAGTTTATGGGGCGCGCCGGGACAAGAGACCCAGTACTTC

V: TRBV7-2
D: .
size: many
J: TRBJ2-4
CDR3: CASRGLAKNIQYF
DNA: TGTGCCAGCCGCGGCTTAGCCAAAAACATTCAGTACTTC

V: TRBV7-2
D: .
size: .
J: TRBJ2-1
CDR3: CASSPPGKEQFF
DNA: TGTGCCAGCAGCCCCCCAGGGAAGGAGCAGTTCTTC

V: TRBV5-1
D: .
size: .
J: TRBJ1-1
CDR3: CASTPYGSLNTEAFF
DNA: TGCGCCAGCACCCCGTATGGGAGTCTGAACACTGAAGCTTTCTTT

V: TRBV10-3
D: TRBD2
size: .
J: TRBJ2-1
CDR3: CAASGTKSANEQFF
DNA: TGTGCCGCCTCCGGGACTAAAAGTGCAAATGAGCAGTTCTTC

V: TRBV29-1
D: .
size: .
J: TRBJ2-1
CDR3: CSVLAPVYNEQFF
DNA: TGCAGCGTTCTCGCTCCGGTCTACAATGAGCAGTTCTTC